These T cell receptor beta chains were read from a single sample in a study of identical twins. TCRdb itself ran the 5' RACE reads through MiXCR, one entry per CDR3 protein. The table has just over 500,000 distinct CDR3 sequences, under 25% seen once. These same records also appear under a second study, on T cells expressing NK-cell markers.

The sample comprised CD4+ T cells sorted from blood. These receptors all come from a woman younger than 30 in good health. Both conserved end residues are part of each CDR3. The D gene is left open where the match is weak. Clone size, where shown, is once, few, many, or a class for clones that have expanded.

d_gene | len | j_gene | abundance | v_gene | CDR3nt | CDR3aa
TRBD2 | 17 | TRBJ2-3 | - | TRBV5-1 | TGCGCCAGCAGCACACAATCCGGGACTAGCGGGACTAATACGCAGTATTTT | CASSTQSGTSGTNTQYF
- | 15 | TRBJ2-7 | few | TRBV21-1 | TGTGCCAGCAGAAAGACAGGGAAGGTGACCTACGAGCAGTACTTC | CASRKTGKVTYEQYF
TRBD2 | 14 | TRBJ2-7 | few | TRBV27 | TGTGCCAGCAGGGACCTGGCGGGGGCCTACGAGCAGTACTTC | CASRDLAGAYEQYF
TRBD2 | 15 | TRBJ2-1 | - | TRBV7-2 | TGTGCCAGCAGCGTTAGCGGGATATCCTACAATGAGCAGTTCTTC | CASSVSGISYNEQFF
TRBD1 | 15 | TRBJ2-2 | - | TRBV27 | TGTGCCAGCAGTTTATCCCGACAGGGGTACGGGGAGCTGTTTTTT | CASSLSRQGYGELFF
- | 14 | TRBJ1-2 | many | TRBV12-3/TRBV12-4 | TGTGCCAGCAGTCTAAGTGGAGCGAACTATGGCTACACCTTC | CASSLSGANYGYTF
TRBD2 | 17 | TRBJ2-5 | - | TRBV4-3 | TGCGCCAGCAGCCAAGGTTATAGCGGGAGTGACAGGGAGACCCAGTACTTC | CASSQGYSGSDRETQYF
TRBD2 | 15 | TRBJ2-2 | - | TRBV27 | TGTGCCAGCGGACTAGGGACTAAATTAACCGGGGAGCTGTTTTTT | CASGLGTKLTGELFF
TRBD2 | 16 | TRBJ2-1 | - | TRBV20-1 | TGCAGTGCTCCCGGGACTAGCGGGGCCGCCTACAATGAGCAGTTCTTC | CSAPGTSGAAYNEQFF
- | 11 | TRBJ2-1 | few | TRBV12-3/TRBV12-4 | TGTGCCAGCAGTCTTAGTGCGGTGCAGTTCTTC | CASSLSAVQFF
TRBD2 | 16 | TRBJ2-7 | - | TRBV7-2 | TGTGCCAGCAGCTTAGCGGGACTAGCGGGTTCCTACGAGCAGTACTTC | CASSLAGLAGSYEQYF
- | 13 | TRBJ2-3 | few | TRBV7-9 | TGTGCCAGCAGCCCGGAGCCCACAGATACGCAGTATTTT | CASSPEPTDTQYF
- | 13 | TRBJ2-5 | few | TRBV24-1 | TGTGCCACCAGTGACCCCACGAGGGAGACCCAGTACTTC | CATSDPTRETQYF
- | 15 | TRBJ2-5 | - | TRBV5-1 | TGCGCCAGCAGCTTTCTCAGGGGAGGATCGGAGACCCAGTACTTC | CASSFLRGGSETQYF
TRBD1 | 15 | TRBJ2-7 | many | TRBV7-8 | TGTGCCAGCAGCCATAGGGACAGGGGCATCTACGAGCAGTACTTC | CASSHRDRGIYEQYF
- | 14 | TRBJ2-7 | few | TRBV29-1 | TGCAGCGTTGGGGTCCGAGGGGGACACTACGAGCAGTACTTC | CSVGVRGGHYEQYF
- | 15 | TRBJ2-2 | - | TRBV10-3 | TGTGCCATCAGTGGTTACGGGGGATCTGACGGGGAGCTGTTTTTT | CAISGYGGSDGELFF
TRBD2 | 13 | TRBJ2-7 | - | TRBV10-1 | TGCGCCAGCAGTGAGAGCGGGGGATCCGAGCAGTACTTC | CASSESGGSEQYF
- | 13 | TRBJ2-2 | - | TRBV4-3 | TGCGCCAGCAGCCTTGCAAGGCCCGGGGAGCTGTTTTTT | CASSLARPGELFF
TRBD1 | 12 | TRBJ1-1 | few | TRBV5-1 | TGCGCCAGCAGGGACAGGGGGCCTGAAGCTTTCTTT | CASRDRGPEAFF
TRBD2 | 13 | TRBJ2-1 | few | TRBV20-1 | TGCAGTGCTAGCGGGGGGGCCTGGGGTGAGCAGTTCTTC | CSASGGAWGEQFF
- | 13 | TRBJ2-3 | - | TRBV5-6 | TGTGCCAGCAGCTTGCATCTCTTAGATACGCAGTATTTT | CASSLHLLDTQYF
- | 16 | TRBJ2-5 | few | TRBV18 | TGTGCCAGCTCACCCAGACTCCGCGGGGCTCTGGAGACCCAGTACTTC | CASSPRLRGALETQYF
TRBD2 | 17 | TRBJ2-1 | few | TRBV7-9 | TGTGCCAGCAGCCCGGGGTTGATGCGGGAGAGTGGATATGAGCAGTTCTTC | CASSPGLMRESGYEQFF
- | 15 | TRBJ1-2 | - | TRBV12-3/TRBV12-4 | TGTGCCAGCAGTCTTCAGGGTAAACCTGGGGAAGGCTACACCTTC | CASSLQGKPGEGYTF
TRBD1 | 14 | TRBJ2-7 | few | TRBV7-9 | TGTGCCAGCAGCTTATCACAGGGGACATCCGAGCAGTACTTC | CASSLSQGTSEQYF
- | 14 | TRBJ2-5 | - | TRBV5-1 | TGCGCCAGCAGCTTGGAAGGAGGAGCAACCCGCCAGTACTTC | CASSLEGGATRQYF
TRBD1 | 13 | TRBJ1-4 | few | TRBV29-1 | TGCAGCGTGGGGACAGGTCAAGGTGAAAAACTGTTTTTT | CSVGTGQGEKLFF
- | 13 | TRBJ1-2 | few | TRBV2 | TGTGCCATAACAGGAATAACACGCTATGGCTACACCTTC | CAITGITRYGYTF
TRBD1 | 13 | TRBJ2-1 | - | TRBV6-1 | TGTGCCAGCAGTCGCCGACAGGGCGATGAGCAGTTCTTC | CASSRRQGDEQFF
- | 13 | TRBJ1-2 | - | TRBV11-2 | TGTGCCAGCAGCAACCCCATTAACTATGGCTACACCTTC | CASSNPINYGYTF
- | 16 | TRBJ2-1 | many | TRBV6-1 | TGTGCCAGCAGCCGACCCCCGGGACATCCTAACAATGAGCAGTTCTTC | CASSRPPGHPNNEQFF
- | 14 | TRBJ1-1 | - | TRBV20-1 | TGCAGTGCTAGCGAGTGGGGCTTAAACACTGAAGCTTTCTTT | CSASEWGLNTEAFF
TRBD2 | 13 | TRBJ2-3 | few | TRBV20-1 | TGCGGCGGGATAGCGGGGGGCACAGATACGCAGTATTTT | CGGIAGGTDTQYF
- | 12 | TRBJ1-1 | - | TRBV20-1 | TGCAGTGCTAGTTTTGGGGGACTTGAAGCTTTCTTT | CSASFGGLEAFF
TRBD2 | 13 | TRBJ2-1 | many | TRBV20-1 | TGCAGTGCTATTAAACTAGCGTTAAATGAGCAGTTCTTC | CSAIKLALNEQFF
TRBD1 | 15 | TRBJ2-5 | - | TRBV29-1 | TGCAGCGTAAACCAGGGGCAGGGGGATCGAGAGACCCAGTACTTC | CSVNQGQGDRETQYF
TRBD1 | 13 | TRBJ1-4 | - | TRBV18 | TGTGCCAGCTCACCTGGACAGGAGGAAAAACTGTTTTTT | CASSPGQEEKLFF
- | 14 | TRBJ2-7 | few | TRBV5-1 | TGCGCCAGCCAGGCCGTCGACTCGACCTACGAGCAGTACTTC | CASQAVDSTYEQYF
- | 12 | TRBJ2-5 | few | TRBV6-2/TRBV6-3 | TGTGCCAGCAGTTACTCGAAGGTTGCCGTGTACTTC | CASSYSKVAVYF
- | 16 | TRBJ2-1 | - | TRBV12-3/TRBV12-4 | TGTGCCAGCAGCCAAAGGGGACTCACCTTCTACAATGAGCAGTTCTTC | CASSQRGLTFYNEQFF
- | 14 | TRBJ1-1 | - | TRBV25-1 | TGTGCCAGCAGGCGGGGCGCCCTGAACACTGAAGCTTTCTTT | CASRRGALNTEAFF
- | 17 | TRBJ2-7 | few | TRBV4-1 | TGCGCCAGCAGCCAACGCGAAGCGGCAGGACTACCCTACGAGCAGTACTTC | CASSQREAAGLPYEQYF
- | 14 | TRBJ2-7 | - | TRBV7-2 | TGTGCCAGCAGCTTAGATGTGTTTCGGAACGAGCAGTACTTC | CASSLDVFRNEQYF
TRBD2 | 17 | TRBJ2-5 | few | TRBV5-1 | TGCGCCAGCAGCTTGGGACTAGCGGGGCTTTCCCAAGAGACCCAGTACTTC | CASSLGLAGLSQETQYF
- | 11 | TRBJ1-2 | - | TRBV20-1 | TGCAGTGCTCGCGGGACCTATGGCTACACCTTC | CSARGTYGYTF
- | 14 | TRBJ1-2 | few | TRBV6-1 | TGTGCCAGCAGCCCTCTTCAGGGTCCAAGAGGCTACACCTTC | CASSPLQGPRGYTF
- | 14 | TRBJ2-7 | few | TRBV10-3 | TGTGCCATCAGTCCTCGGGGCCCCACCTACGAGCAGTACTTC | CAISPRGPTYEQYF
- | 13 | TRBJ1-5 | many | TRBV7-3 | TGTGCCAGCAGCCCCAGTAGCAATCAGCCCCAGCATTTT | CASSPSSNQPQHF
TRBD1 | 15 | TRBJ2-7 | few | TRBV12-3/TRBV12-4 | TGTGCCAGCAGCCGAACCGGACAGGTACACTACGAGCAGTACTTC | CASSRTGQVHYEQYF
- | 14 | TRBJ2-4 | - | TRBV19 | TGTGCCAGTAGAGTCTTGGGGACTGGGGGCATTCAGTACTTC | CASRVLGTGGIQYF
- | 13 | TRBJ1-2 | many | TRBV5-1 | TGCGCCAGCAGCTTGGAATCTAACTATGGCTACACCTTC | CASSLESNYGYTF
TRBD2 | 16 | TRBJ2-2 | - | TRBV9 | TGTGCCAGCAGCGTACTAGCGGGGGTGAACACCGGGGAGCTGTTTTTT | CASSVLAGVNTGELFF
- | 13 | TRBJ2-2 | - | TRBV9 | TGTGCCAGCAGCGTAGGGCCCGCCGGGGAGCTGTTTTTT | CASSVGPAGELFF
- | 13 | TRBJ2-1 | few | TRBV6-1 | TGTGCCAGCAGGTCCGGAGTCTACAATGAGCAGTTCTTC | CASRSGVYNEQFF